This T cell receptor (beta chain) was profiled in a study of TIL therapy for anti-PD-1-resistant metastatic lung cancer. Study in general: Most patients had lung adenocarcinoma; a handful of tumors were EGFR-mutant, two ALK-rearranged; half smoked currently or formerly. The study's findings and limits: Infused TIL clonotypes partially replaced the baseline blood repertoire, then decayed over months.

The V gene's germline CDR1 is SQVTM and CDR2 ANQGSEA. After removal of 4 bases from V and 0 bases from J, the junction contained 2 bases not matched to a gene. CDR3 length: 14 residues. This was the immunoSEQ v3 assay. Libraries were sequenced to 2.2 million or so read pairs (survey) or about 4.5-6 million (deep). Assay: immunoSEQ multiplex PCR; the TCRdb copy retains only in-frame clones and omits some. The sample holds tens of thousands of clones, around three quarters seen once. Time point reported: pre-treatment sample, taken before nivolumab and TIL therapy. Points on this clone: As yet, its antigen is unknown.

This chain links TRBV29-1 with TRBJ1-3, with 8 bases identical to TRBD1. Sequenced here: blood, sampled at baseline. This TCR was sampled from a man aged 70-80 years with non-small cell lung cancer. CDR3 nucleotides: TGCAGCGTTGTCGACAGGGGCTCTGGAAACACCATATATTTT. Translation gives CSVVDRGSGNTIYF. Using reference TRBV29-1 and TRBJ1-3 for the parts outside the CDR3, the full variable domain is SAVISQKPSRDICQRGTSLTIQCQVDSQVTMMFWYRQQPGQSLTLIATANQGSEATYESGFVIDKFPISRPNLTFSTLTVSNMSPEDSSIYLCSVVDRGSGNTIYFGEGSWLTVV.